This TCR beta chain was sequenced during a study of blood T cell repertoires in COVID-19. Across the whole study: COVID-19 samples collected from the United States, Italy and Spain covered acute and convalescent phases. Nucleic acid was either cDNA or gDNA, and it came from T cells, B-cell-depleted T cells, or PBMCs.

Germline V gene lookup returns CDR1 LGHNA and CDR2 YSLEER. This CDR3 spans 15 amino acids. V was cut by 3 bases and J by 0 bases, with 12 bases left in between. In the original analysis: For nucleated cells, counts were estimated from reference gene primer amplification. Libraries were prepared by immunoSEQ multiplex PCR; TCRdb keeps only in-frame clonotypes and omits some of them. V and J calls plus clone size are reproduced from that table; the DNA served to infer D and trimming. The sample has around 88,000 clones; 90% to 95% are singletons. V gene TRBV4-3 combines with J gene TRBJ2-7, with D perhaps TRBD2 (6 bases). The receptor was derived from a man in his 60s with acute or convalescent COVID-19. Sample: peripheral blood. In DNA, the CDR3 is TGCGCCAGCAGCCAGGGACGGGAGAGCTCCTACGAGCAGTACTTC. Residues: CASSQGRESSYEQYF.